The 8 T cell receptor beta chains presented below share a single source sample, sequenced in a study of blood T cell repertoires in COVID-19. Assay used: immunoSEQ multiplex PCR; TCRdb lists only in-frame clones, some missing. The sample carries around 300,000 clones, about 90% recorded once. The sequencing input was peripheral blood. The receptors derive from a woman in her thirties or forties with COVID-19, enrolled during active disease.

The chain is built from TRBV13 and TRBJ2-7, with 7 bases lining up with TRBD1. V lost 5 bases to trimming and J lost 2 bases; unmatched junction nucleotides: 6. The CDR3 runs 14 residues. The germline CDR1 and CDR2 sequences are PRHDT and FYEKMQ (reference sequence). The CDR3 is CASSKGGQTYEQYF. The CDR3 region has the DNA TGTGCCAGCAGCAAAGGGGGACAGACCTACGAGCAGTACTTC.

The rearrangement joins TRBV6-5 to TRBJ2-7; D is undetermined. Looked up from germline, CDR1 is MNHEY and CDR2 is SVGAGI. V dropped 2 bases and J dropped 5 bases, with 13 bases sitting between them. The CDR3 loop spans 14 amino acids. CDR3 sequence reads: CASSYNLVNHEQYF. The CDR3 DNA reads TGTGCCAGCAGTTACAATCTAGTTAACCACGAGCAGTACTTC.

This chain connects TRBV7-9 to TRBJ2-5, with 8 positions matching TRBD1. Looked up from germline, CDR1 is SEHNR and CDR2 is FQNEAQ (reference sequence). CDR3 size: 15 residues. V shed 5 bases and J 5 bases; nucleotides not matched to a gene: 10. CDR3 bases: TGTGCCAGCAGCGGGACAGGAGACTCTTGGGAGACCCAGTACTTC. Protein: CASSGTGDSWETQYF.

This chain uses TRBV6-5 with TRBJ2-1; the match to TRBD2 covers 10 bases. V lost 6 bases and J lost 6; bases outside the gene matches: 8. CDR3 length: 15 amino acids. Germline lookup yields CDR1 MNHEY and CDR2 SVGAGI. DNA of the CDR3: TGTGCCAGCAGCTACACCGGGACTAGCGCCAATGAGCAGTTCTTC. Protein product: CASSYTGTSANEQFF.

DNA of the CDR3: TGCGCCAGCAGCCAAGATCAGGGGGCAGGCTATGGCTACACCTTC. Residues: CASSQDQGAGYGYTF. The chain uses TRBV4-3 and TRBJ1-2; 8 positions agree with TRBD1. J was trimmed by 4 bases and V by 0 bases; bases with no gene match: 4. The CDR3 spans 15 residues. Germline loops: CDR1 LGHNA, CDR2 YSLEER.

The chain is built from TRBV5-4 and TRBJ2-7; D perhaps matches TRBD2 (5 bases). The CDR3 consists of 13 residues. Germline CDR1 reads SGHNT; CDR2 reads YYREEE (reference sequence). With 4 bases removed from V and 2 bases from J, the gap between germline ends came to 10 bases. The CDR3 protein is CASSQTTAYEQYF. The CDR3 DNA sequence: TGTGCCAGCAGCCAGACTACAGCCTACGAGCAGTACTTC. The full variable domain, with the rest looked up from reference TRBV5-4 and TRBJ2-7, is ETGVTQSPTHLIKTRGQQVTLRCSSQSGHNTVSWYQQALGQGPQFIFQYYREEENGRGNFPPRFSGLQFPNYSSELNVNALELDDSALYLCASSQTTAYEQYFGPGTRLTVT.

The chain joins TRBV27 to TRBJ1-3; D may be TRBD1 (6 bases). The germline V and J ends were trimmed by 3 bases and 3 bases, with 18 bases remaining between them. The germline V gene has CDR1 MNHEY and CDR2 SMNVEV (reference sequence). This CDR3 has 17 residues. As DNA, the CDR3 is TGTGCCAGCAGTTTTATCCCTCCGACAGGAATTGGAAACACCATATATTTT. This gives the protein CASSFIPPTGIGNTIYF.

This clone came up once. The chain has TRBV5-1 and TRBJ1-1; TRBD1 might be the D (5 bases). This CDR3 region has 14 residues. Germline CDR1 is SGHRS and CDR2 is YFSETQ. V lost 2 bases and J 0 bases, leaving 8 bases between the germline ends. The CDR3 DNA reads TGCGCCAGCAGCTTAGAACAGGTGAACACTGAAGCTTTCTTT. It translates to CASSLEQVNTEAFF.